A single sample gave rise to the 16 T cell receptor beta chains below, sequenced in a study of blood T cell repertoires in COVID-19. Sequencing was performed with immunoSEQ multiplex PCR; in TCRdb, only in-frame clones are kept and a portion is missing. Of around 300,000 clones in the sample, 70% to 90% are singletons; the top ten hold 8% to 13%. Source material: peripheral blood. These receptors all stem from a woman in her 70s with acute or convalescent COVID-19.

This rearrangement joins TRBV3-1 (or the pseudogene TRBV3-2) to TRBJ1-6; no clear D. Per germline, CDR1 LGHDT and CDR2 YNNKEL (reference sequence). Trimming removed 0 bases at V and 1 base at J, with 10 bases between. This CDR3 has 17 amino acids. CDR3 amino acids: CASSQDLSQSYNSPLHF. CDR3 in DNA: TGTGCCAGCAGCCAAGATCTCTCACAATCCTATAATTCACCCCTCCACTTT.

V usage is TRBV10-3 and J usage is TRBJ2-7; D call uncertain. CDR1 is ENHRY, CDR2 SYGVKD, per germline. CDR3 length: 14 amino acids. V was trimmed by 4 bases and J by 6 bases, leaving 16 bases between them. This CDR3 reads CAISASAPLREQYF. CDR3 DNA: TGTGCCATCAGTGCAAGCGCTCCTCTCCGCGAGCAGTACTTC.

The chain combines TRBV18 with TRBJ1-2; D gene unclear. V dropped 6 bases and J dropped 0 bases, with 11 bases sitting between them. CDR1 and CDR2 (germline): KGHSH, LQKENI. The CDR3 sequence is 14 residues long. This chain's CDR3 is CASSQAGANYGYTF. The DNA for the CDR3 is TGTGCCAGCTCCCAGGCGGGCGCTAACTATGGCTACACCTTC.

The chain links TRBV3-1 (or the pseudogene TRBV3-2) to TRBJ2-2, with D hard to call. From germline, CDR1 is LGHDT and CDR2 YNNKEL (reference sequence). Trimming cost V 4 bases and J 8 bases, with 11 bases left between them. The CDR3 length is 13 residues. In DNA form, the CDR3 reads TGTGCCAGCAGCCCGAATGGCCCAGGGGAGCTGTTTTTT. Residues: CASSPNGPGELFF.

The chain has TRBV5-4 and TRBJ2-5, with TRBD1 matching over 9 bases. V was pared by 3 bases and J by 3 bases, with 0 bases of the junction left unmatched. CDR1 is SGHNT, CDR2 YYREEE, per germline (reference sequence). The CDR3 is made up of 13 amino acids. The CDR3, as DNA: TGTGCCAGCAGCTGGGACAGGGAAGAGACCCAGTACTTC. It specifies CASSWDREETQYF.

The chain joins TRBV30 to TRBJ1-6; 9 nucleotides match TRBD1. Germline trimming cut 5 bases from V and 6 bases from J; bases unmatched to any gene: 2. The germline CDR1 and CDR2 sequences are GTSNPN and SVGIG (reference sequence). CDR3 length: 13 residues. The CDR3 nucleotides read TGTGCCTGGGGACAGGGGTTTAATTCACCCCTCCACTTT. Translating it yields CAWGQGFNSPLHF.

J is TRBJ1-1 and V is TRBV29-1; possible D gene TRBD1, 5 bases. In germline, CDR1 is SQVTM, CDR2 ANQGSEA. The length of the CDR3 is 14 residues. The CDR3 loop reads CRASGASSGTEAFF. The CDR3 bases are TGCAGAGCTAGCGGGGCGAGTTCGGGCACTGAAGCTTTCTTT.

The chain is built from TRBV5-1 and TRBJ2-5; 10 positions agree with TRBD2. With 4 bases clipped from V and 5 bases from J, the junction kept 11 bases outside the gene matches. Germline lookup yields CDR1 SGHRS and CDR2 YFSETQ. This CDR3 is 16 amino acids long. The DNA for the CDR3 is TGCGCCAGCAGCCCGGGTCGGAGCGGGGGGGCGGAGACCCAGTACTTC. Encoded protein: CASSPGRSGGAETQYF. Variable domain in full (rest from reference TRBV5-1 and TRBJ2-5): KAGVTQTPRYLIKTRGQQVTLSCSPISGHRSVSWYQQTPGQGLQFLFEYFSETQRNKGNFPGRFSGRQFSNSRSEMNVSTLELGDSALYLCASSPGRSGGAETQYFGPGTRLLVL.

As DNA, the CDR3 is TGCGCCAGCAGCTTTCTGGCCAGCACAGATACGCAGTATTTT. Amino acid sequence: CASSFLASTDTQYF. The rearrangement links TRBV5-1 to TRBJ2-3; D unclear. The CDR3 spans 14 residues. The V end was cut by 2 bases, the J end by 0 bases, with 7 bases between. The V gene's germline CDR1 is SGHRS and CDR2 YFSETQ.

With regard to this clone: The same CDR3 is also encoded by other DNA sequences in this sample. The chain has TRBV9 and TRBJ1-2; TRBD1 might be the D (5 bases). This CDR3 contains 14 residues. Trimming pared 0 bases from V and 4 bases from J, leaving 10 bases between. The germline gives CDR1 SGDLS, CDR2 YYNGEE. The CDR3, as DNA: TGTGCCAGCAGCGTAGGGCAGGGCAGCTATGGCTACACCTTC. Translated, it gives CASSVGQGSYGYTF.

This chain uses TRBV5-1 with TRBJ1-4; no firm D call. V shed 0 bases and J shed 8 bases, with 14 bases lying between them. CDR1 is SGHRS and CDR2 is YFSETQ in the germline V gene. The CDR3 runs to 15 residues. The CDR3 coding sequence is TGCGCCAGCAGCTTGGCGAGGGCCCCTCGGGAAAAACTGTTTTTT. Its translation: CASSLARAPREKLFF.

This rearrangement joins TRBV30 to TRBJ2-1, with 7 bases matching TRBD1. The CDR3 is made up of 14 amino acids. V gave up 4 bases and J gave up 8 bases; unmatched junction bases: 11. The germline V gene encodes CDR1 GTSNPN and CDR2 SVGIG (reference sequence). This CDR3 reads CAWIPTTGTDEQFF. CDR3 in DNA: TGTGCCTGGATCCCTACGACAGGGACCGATGAGCAGTTCTTC.

Only a few counts were recorded for this clone. The J gene is TRBJ2-7, the V gene TRBV7-9; 8 nucleotides line up with TRBD1. The length of the CDR3 is 14 residues. The ends lost 3 bases at V and 7 bases at J; junction bases unmatched: 8. Germline-derived CDR1 and CDR2 are SEHNR and FQNEAQ (reference sequence). The CDR3 region has the DNA TGTGCCAGCAGCTTCGGCCAGGGGGCACAAGAGCAGTACTTC. Translating it yields CASSFGQGAQEQYF.

V gene TRBV5-6 combines with J gene TRBJ1-6, with D perhaps matching TRBD1 (6 bases). The CDR3 has 17 amino acids. Germline V lookup: CDR1 SGHDT, CDR2 YYEEEE. V lost 4 bases and J lost 0, with 14 bases in between. The CDR3 region has the DNA TGTGCCAGCAGCCAGGGACATCCGAGCTCCTATAATTCACCCCTCCACTTT. It encodes CASSQGHPSSYNSPLHF.

Concerning this clone itself: Just one base apart from a much larger clone, this may be a read error. The J gene is TRBJ2-2, the V gene TRBV6-5; D perhaps matches TRBD1 (6 bases). Germline assignment: CDR1 MNHEY and CDR2 SVGAGI. This CDR3 region has 15 residues. The CDR3 DNA sequence: TGTGCCAGCAATTACTCGCTGGCAGGGGCCGGGGAGCTGTTTTTT. This translates into CASNYSLAGAGELFF.

This chain joins TRBV5-4 and TRBJ1-1; 7 positions match TRBD1. The ends lost 4 bases at V and 7 bases at J; junction bases unmatched: 10. This CDR3 region has 14 residues. Germline V gene sequence: CDR1 SGHNT, CDR2 YYREEE (reference sequence). Here the CDR3 DNA reads TGTGCCAGCAGCGCAACAGGGGCAGCGCGTGAAGCTTTCTTT. Its translation: CASSATGAAREAFF. The complete variable domain, with remaining parts taken from reference TRBV5-4 and TRBJ1-1, reads ETGVTQSPTHLIKTRGQQVTLRCSSQSGHNTVSWYQQALGQGPQFIFQYYREEENGRGNFPPRFSGLQFPNYSSELNVNALELDDSALYLCASSATGAAREAFFGQGTRLTVV.